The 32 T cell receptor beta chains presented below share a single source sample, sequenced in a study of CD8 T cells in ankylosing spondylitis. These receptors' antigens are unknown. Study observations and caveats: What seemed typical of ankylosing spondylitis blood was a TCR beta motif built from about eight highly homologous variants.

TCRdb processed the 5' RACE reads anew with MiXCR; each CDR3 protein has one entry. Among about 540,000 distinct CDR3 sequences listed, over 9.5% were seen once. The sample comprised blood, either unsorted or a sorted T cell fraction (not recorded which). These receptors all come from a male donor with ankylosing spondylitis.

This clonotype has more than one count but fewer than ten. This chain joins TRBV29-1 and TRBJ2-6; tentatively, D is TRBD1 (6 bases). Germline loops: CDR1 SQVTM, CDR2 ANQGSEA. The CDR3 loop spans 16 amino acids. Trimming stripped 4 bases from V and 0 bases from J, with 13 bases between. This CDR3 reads CSVGQTGNSGANVLTF. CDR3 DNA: TGCAGCGTTGGTCAGACAGGAAACTCTGGGGCCAACGTCCTGACTTTC. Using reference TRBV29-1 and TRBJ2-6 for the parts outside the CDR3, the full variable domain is SAVISQKPSRDICQRGTSLTIQCQVDSQVTMMFWYRQQPGQSLTLIATANQGSEATYESGFVIDKFPISRPNLTFSTLTVSNMSPEDSSIYLCSVGQTGNSGANVLTFGAGSRLTVL.

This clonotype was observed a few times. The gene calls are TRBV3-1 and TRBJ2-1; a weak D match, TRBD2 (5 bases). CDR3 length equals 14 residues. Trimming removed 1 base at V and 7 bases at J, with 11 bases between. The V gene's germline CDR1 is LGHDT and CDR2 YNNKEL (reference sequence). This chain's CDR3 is CASSQGSDWNEQFF. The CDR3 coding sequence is TGTGCCAGCAGCCAAGGTTCGGACTGGAATGAGCAGTTCTTC.

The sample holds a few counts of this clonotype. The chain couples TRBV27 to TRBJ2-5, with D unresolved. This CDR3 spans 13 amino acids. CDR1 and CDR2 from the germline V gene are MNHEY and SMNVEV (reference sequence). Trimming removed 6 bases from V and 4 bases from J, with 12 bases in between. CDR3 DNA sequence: TGTGCCAGCAGGCCAGTGTATAGAGAGACCCAGTACTTC. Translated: CASRPVYRETQYF.

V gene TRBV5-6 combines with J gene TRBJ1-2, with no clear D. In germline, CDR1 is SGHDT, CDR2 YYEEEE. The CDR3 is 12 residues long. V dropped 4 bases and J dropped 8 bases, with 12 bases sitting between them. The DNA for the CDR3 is TGTGCCAGCAGCCTCAACTGGGAGGGCTACACCTTC. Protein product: CASSLNWEGYTF.

The CDR3 DNA is TGTGCCAGCAGCCTTGACAGGGGATATCGGGAGACCCAGTACTTC. Protein product: CASSLDRGYRETQYF. This chain connects TRBV7-7 to TRBJ2-5, with 8 bases matching TRBD1. The length of the CDR3 is 15 residues. V lost 5 bases, J lost 5 bases, and 10 bases stayed unmatched. CDR1 is SSHAT and CDR2 is FNYEAQ in the germline V gene (reference sequence).

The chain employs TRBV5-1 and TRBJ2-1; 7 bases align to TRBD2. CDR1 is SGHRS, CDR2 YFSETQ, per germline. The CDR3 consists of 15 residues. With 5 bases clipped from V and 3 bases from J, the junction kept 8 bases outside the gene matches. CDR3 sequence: CASRPGTTFYNEQFF. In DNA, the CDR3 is TGCGCCAGCAGACCCGGGACTACCTTCTACAATGAGCAGTTCTTC.

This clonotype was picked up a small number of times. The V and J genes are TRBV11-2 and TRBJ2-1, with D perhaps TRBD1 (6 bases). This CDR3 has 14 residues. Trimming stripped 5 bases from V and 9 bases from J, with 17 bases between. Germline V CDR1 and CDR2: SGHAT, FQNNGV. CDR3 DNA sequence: TGTGCCAGCAGCGAAGGGGGAGCGTTCGGTGAGCAGTTCTTC. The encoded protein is CASSEGGAFGEQFF.

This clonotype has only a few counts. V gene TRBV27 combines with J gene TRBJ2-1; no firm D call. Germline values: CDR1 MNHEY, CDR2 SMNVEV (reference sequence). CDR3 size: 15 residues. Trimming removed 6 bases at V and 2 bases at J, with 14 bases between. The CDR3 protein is CASRPPSAAYNEQFF. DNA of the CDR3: TGTGCCAGCAGGCCACCATCCGCCGCCTACAATGAGCAGTTCTTC.

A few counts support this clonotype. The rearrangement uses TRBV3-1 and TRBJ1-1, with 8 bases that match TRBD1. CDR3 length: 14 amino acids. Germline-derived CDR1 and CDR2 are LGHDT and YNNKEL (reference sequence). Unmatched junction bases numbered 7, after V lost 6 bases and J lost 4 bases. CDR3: CASRSGTGGTEAFF. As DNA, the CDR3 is TGTGCCAGCAGATCAGGGACAGGCGGCACTGAAGCTTTCTTT.

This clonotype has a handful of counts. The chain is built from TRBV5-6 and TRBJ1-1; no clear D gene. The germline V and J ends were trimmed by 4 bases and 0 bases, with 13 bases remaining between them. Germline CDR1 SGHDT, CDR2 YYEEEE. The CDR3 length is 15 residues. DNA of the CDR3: TGTGCCAGCAGCCCGAGACTGCAAATGAACACTGAAGCTTTCTTT. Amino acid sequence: CASSPRLQMNTEAFF.

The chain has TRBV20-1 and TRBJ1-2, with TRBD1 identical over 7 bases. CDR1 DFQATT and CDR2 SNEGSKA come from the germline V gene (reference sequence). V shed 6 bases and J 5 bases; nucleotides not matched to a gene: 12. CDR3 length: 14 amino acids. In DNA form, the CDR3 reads TGCAGTGCCTACCGAGGGGGCGCGGATTATGGCTACACCTTC. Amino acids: CSAYRGGADYGYTF.

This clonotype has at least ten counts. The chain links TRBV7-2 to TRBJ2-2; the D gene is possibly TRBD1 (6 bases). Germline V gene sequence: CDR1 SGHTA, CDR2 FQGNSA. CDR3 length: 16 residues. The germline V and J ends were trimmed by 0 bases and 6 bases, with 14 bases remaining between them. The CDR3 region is CASSLALGGNAGELFF. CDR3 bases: TGTGCCAGCAGCTTAGCGTTAGGGGGTAATGCCGGGGAGCTGTTTTTT.

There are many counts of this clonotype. The CDR3 region has the DNA TGTGCCAGCAGCTTTCACCGGGCGGGTGAAAAACTGTTTTTT. As protein: CASSFHRAGEKLFF. V and J are TRBV7-2 and TRBJ1-4; D remains unclear. CDR3 length: 14 residues. The V gene lost 3 bases and the J gene lost 7 bases, with 12 bases spanning the gap. CDR1 is SGHTA, CDR2 FQGNSA, per germline. The full variable domain, with the rest looked up from reference TRBV7-2 and TRBJ1-4, is GAGVSQSPSNKVTEKGKDVELRCDPISGHTALYWYRQSLGQGLEFLIYFQGNSAPDKSGLPSDRFSAERTGGSVSTLTIQRTQQEDSAVYLCASSFHRAGEKLFFGSGTQLSVL.

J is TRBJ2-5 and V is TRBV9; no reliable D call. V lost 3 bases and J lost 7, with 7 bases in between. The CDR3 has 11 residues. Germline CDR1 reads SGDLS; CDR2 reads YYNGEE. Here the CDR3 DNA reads TGTGCCAGCAGCGGTTACGGGACCCAGTACTTC. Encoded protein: CASSGYGTQYF.

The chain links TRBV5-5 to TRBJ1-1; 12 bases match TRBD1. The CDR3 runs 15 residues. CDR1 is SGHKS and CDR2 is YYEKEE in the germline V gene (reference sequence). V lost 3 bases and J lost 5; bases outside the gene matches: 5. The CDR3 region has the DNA TGTGCCAGCAGCTGGGACAGGGGGCTGGGAACTGAAGCTTTCTTT. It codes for CASSWDRGLGTEAFF.

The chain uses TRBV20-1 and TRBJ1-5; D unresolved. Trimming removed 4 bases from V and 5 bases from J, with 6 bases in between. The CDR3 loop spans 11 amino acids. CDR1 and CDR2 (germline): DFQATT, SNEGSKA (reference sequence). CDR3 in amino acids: CSATPDQPQHF. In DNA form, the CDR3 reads TGCAGTGCTACCCCGGATCAGCCCCAGCATTTT.

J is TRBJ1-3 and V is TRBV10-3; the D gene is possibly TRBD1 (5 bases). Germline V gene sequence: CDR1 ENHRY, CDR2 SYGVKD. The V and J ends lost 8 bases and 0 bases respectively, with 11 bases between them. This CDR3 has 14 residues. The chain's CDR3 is CAIGAGNSGNTIYF. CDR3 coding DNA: TGTGCCATCGGGGCCGGAAACTCTGGAAACACCATATATTTT.

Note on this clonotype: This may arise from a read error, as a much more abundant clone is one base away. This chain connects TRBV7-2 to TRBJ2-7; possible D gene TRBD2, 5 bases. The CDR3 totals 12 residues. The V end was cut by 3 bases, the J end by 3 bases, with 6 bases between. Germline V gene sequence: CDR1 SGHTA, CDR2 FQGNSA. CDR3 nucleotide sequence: TGTGCCAGCAGCTTTAGCGTCTACGAGCAGTACTTC. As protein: CASSFSVYEQYF.

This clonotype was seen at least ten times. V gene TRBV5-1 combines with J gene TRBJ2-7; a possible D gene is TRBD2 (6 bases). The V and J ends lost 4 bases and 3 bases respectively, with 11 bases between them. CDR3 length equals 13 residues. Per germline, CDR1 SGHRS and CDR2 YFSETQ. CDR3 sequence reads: CASSPGLYYEQYV. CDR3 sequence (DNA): TGCGCCAGCAGCCCGGGACTCTACTACGAGCAGTACGTC.

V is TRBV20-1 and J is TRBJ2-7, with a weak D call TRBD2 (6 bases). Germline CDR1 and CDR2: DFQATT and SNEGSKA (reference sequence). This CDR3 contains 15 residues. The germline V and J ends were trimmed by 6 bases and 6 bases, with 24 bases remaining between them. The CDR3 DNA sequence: TGCAGTGCCCAAGACCCACGCGGGACTCCCGGCGAGCAGTACTTC. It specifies CSAQDPRGTPGEQYF.

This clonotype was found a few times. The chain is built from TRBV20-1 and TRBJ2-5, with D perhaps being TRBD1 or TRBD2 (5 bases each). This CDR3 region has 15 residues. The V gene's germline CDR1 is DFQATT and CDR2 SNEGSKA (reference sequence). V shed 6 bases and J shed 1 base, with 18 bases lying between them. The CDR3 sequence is CSAVNTGTTQETQYF. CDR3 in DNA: TGCAGTGCCGTAAACACCGGGACGACCCAAGAGACCCAGTACTTC.

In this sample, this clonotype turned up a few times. DNA of the CDR3: TGTGCCAGCTCACCTACTCCGGAGGCGGGAGTTTTCAATGAGCAGTTCTTC. Its translation is CASSPTPEAGVFNEQFF. The V call is TRBV18, the J call TRBJ2-1, with TRBD2 identical over 7 bases. The CDR3 totals 17 residues. V trimming: 3 bases; J trimming: 6 bases; junction bases outside the gene matches: 14. Germline CDR1 KGHSH, CDR2 LQKENI.

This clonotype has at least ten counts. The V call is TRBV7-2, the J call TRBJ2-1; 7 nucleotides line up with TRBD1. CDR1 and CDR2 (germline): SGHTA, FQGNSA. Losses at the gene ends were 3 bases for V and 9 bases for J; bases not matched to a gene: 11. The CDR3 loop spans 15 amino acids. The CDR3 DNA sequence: TGTGCCAGCAGCTTTCTTGACAGGGAGAGTGGTGAGCAGTTCTTC. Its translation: CASSFLDRESGEQFF.

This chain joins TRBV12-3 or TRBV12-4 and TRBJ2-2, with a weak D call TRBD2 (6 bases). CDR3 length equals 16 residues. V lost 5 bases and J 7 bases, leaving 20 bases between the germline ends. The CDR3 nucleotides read TGTGCCAGCAGTCCTCGACTAGGAGGTCATGTCGGGGAGCTGTTTTTT. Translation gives CASSPRLGGHVGELFF.

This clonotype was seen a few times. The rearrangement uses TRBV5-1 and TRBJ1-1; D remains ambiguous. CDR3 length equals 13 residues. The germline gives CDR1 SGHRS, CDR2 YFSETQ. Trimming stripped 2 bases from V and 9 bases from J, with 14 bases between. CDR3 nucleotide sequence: TGCGCCAGCAGCTTTGGGCAGGTCGGGCAAGCTTTCTTT. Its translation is CASSFGQVGQAFF.

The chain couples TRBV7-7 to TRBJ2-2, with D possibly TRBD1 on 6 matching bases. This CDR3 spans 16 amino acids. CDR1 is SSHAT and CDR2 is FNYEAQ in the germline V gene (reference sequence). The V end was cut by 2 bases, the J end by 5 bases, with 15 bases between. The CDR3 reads CASSLSQGARTGELFF. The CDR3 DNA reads TGTGCCAGCAGCTTATCACAGGGCGCGAGAACCGGGGAGCTGTTTTTT. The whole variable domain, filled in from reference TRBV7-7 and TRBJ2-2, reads GAGVSQSPRYKVTKRGQDVTLRCDPISSHATLYWYQQALGQGPEFLTYFNYEAQPDKSGLPSDRFSAERPEGSISTLTIQRTEQRDSAMYRCASSLSQGARTGELFFGEGSRLTVL.

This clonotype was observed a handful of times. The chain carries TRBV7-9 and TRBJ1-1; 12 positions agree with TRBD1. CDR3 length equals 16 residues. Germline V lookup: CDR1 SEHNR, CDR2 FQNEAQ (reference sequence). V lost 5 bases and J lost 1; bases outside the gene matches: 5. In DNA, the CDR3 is TGTGCCAGCAGCGGGGACAGGGGGCTTTCGAACACTGAAGCTTTCTTT. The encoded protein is CASSGDRGLSNTEAFF.

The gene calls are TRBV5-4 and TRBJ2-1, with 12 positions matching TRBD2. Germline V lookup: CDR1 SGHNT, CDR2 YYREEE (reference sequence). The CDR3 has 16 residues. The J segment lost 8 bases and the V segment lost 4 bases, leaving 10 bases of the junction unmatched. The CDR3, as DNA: TGTGCCAGCAGCATCCGGGCGACTAGCGGGAGCTATGAGCAGTTCTTC. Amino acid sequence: CASSIRATSGSYEQFF.

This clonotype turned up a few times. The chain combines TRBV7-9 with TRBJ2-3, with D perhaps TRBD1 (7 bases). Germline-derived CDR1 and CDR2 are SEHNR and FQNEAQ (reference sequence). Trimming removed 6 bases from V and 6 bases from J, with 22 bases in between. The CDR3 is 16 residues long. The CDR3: CASSPRGLAPADTQYF. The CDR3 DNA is TGTGCCAGCAGTCCGAGGGGGCTAGCGCCAGCCGATACGCAGTATTTT.

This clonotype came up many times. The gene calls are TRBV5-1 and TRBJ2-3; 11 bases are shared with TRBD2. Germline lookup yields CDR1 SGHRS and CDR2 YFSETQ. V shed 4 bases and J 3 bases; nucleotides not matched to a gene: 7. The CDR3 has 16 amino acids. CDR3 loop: CASSLPGTSGTDTQYF. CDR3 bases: TGCGCCAGCAGCCTCCCCGGGACTAGCGGAACAGATACGCAGTATTTT.

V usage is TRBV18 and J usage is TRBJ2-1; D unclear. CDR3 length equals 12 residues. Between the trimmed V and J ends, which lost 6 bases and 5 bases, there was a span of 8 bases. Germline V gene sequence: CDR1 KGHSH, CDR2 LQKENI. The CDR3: CASSPADNEQFF. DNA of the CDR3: TGTGCCAGCTCCCCTGCGGACAATGAGCAGTTCTTC.

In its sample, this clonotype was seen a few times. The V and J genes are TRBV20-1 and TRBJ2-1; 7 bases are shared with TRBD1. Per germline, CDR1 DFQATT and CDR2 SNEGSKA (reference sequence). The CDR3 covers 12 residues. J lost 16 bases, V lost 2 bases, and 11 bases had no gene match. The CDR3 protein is CSARKGGPKKFF. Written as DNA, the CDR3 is TGCAGTGCTAGAAAAGGGGGCCCTAAGAAATTCTTC.